Listed below are T cell receptor beta chains from one sample, sequenced in a study of T cell responses to AZD1222 COVID-19 vaccine. Sequencing was performed with immunoSEQ multiplex PCR; in TCRdb, only in-frame clones are kept and a portion is missing. The sample lists fewer than 150,000 clones; 93% were seen once. The sample consisted of peripheral blood, taken on day 0 of AZD1222 vaccination. Source of these receptors: an adult in good health. The CDR3 runs from the conserved cysteine through the conserved F or W. The order of the fields is CDR3 DNA, CDR3 protein, V gene, J gene, clone size, D gene. A D gene is named only where the DNA matches it firmly. Clone size, where shown, is once, few, many, or a class for clones that have expanded.

TGTGCCAGCAGTGAAGGGGCAACTAGCGGGAGGCTGGGCGAGCAGTACTTC	CASSEGATSGRLGEQYF	TRBV2	TRBJ2-7	NA	TRBD2
TGTGCCACCAGCAGAGGGGGCACCGAAGCACTGTTTTTT	CATSRGGTEALFF	TRBV15	TRBJ1-4	NA	NA
TGTGCCAGCAGCTTAGCGCGGGGGAGGCAAGAGACCCAGTACTTC	CASSLARGRQETQYF	TRBV7-2	TRBJ2-5	NA	TRBD2
TGTGCCAGCACCACGTTGGGAAATGGCTACACCTTC	CASTTLGNGYTF	TRBV6-5	TRBJ1-2	NA	NA
TGTGCCAGTAGTCCCCGGGACGGCGTTGGTTCACCCCTCCACTTT	CASSPRDGVGSPLHF	TRBV19	TRBJ1-6	NA	NA
TGTGCCAGCTCACCACAGGGTTCCACTGAAGCTTTCTTT	CASSPQGSTEAFF	TRBV18	TRBJ1-1	NA	NA
TGTGCCAGCGGGCGTGACAGCTCCACCGGGGAGCTGTTTTTT	CASGRDSSTGELFF	TRBV7-2	TRBJ2-2	NA	NA
TGTGCCAGCAGCTTACCGACTAGCGGAGCCCGGTCGTCGTACAATGAGCAGTTCTTC	CASSLPTSGARSSYNEQFF	TRBV9	TRBJ2-1	NA	TRBD2
TGTGCCAGCAGCCCTCGACTATACCCCTCGAACGAGCAGTACTTC	CASSPRLYPSNEQYF	TRBV3-1/TRBV3-2	TRBJ2-7	NA	NA
TGTGCCATCAGTGAAGGACAGGGTTCTTGGGGCTATGGCTACACCTTC	CAISEGQGSWGYGYTF	TRBV10-3	TRBJ1-2	few	TRBD1
TGTGCCAGCTCACGGGGGAGCATGAACACTGAAGCTTTCTTT	CASSRGSMNTEAFF	TRBV18	TRBJ1-1	NA	NA
TGTGCCAGCAGCGTGACCGTGGGTGGAAACACCATATATTTT	CASSVTVGGNTIYF	TRBV9	TRBJ1-3	NA	NA
TGTGCCAGCAGCGTAGGGACTAGCGGAGAATACAATGAGCAGTTCTTC	CASSVGTSGEYNEQFF	TRBV9	TRBJ2-1	NA	TRBD2
TGTGCCAGCAGCTTGGAGTTCAGGGCTGGTGGCTACACCTTC	CASSLEFRAGGYTF	TRBV5-6	TRBJ1-2	NA	NA
TGTGCCAGCAGTTTACCCCCTGACGACCTGAACACTGAAGCTTTCTTT	CASSLPPDDLNTEAFF	TRBV27	TRBJ1-1	NA	NA
TGCAGCGTTGGGGGGACAGGGAACGAAAAACTGTTTTTT	CSVGGTGNEKLFF	TRBV29-1	TRBJ1-4	NA	TRBD1
TGTGCCAGTAGTCAATTGGGGCTAGCGGGGGACGAAACCTACGAGCAGTACTTC	CASSQLGLAGDETYEQYF	TRBV19	TRBJ2-7	NA	TRBD2
TGTGCCAGCAGCGTAGCTACCGATCCATTTGAAGCTTTCTTT	CASSVATDPFEAFF	TRBV9	TRBJ1-1	NA	NA
TGTGCCAGCAGTGAAATGGGCGAGCAGTACTTC	CASSEMGEQYF	TRBV6-1	TRBJ2-7	NA	NA
TGCAGTGCTCTGGACTATTACGAGCAGTACTTC	CSALDYYEQYF	TRBV20-1	TRBJ2-7	NA	NA
TGTGCCAGCAGCAGCCGATACGAGCAGTACTTC	CASSSRYEQYF	TRBV7-8	TRBJ2-7	NA	NA
TGTGCCAGCATTGTAGCCCATGAGCAGTTCTTC	CASIVAHEQFF	TRBV27	TRBJ2-1	NA	NA
TGTGCCAGCTTGGAAGGGGGGGCAGTGGGGACTGAAGCTTTCTTT	CASLEGGAVGTEAFF	TRBV7-2	TRBJ1-1	NA	NA
TGTGCCAGCAGCCAAAACAGGGAATACTCCTATGGCTACACCTTC	CASSQNREYSYGYTF	TRBV16	TRBJ1-2	NA	NA
TGCGCCAGCAGCCCCTCTGGTAGGAGCGAGCAGTACTTC	CASSPSGRSEQYF	TRBV4-1	TRBJ2-7	NA	NA
TGTGCCAGCAGTTACTCGGAGACCCGCTCTGGCTACACCTTC	CASSYSETRSGYTF	TRBV6-5	TRBJ1-2	NA	NA
TGTGCCAGCAGCTTAGAACAGGGGAGTTTGGGTAATGAGCAGTTCTTC	CASSLEQGSLGNEQFF	TRBV11-3	TRBJ2-1	NA	TRBD1
TGTGCCAGCAGCTTAGGGCAGGTTGGCGAGCAGTACTTC	CASSLGQVGEQYF	TRBV7-9	TRBJ2-7	NA	NA
TGTGCCAGCAGTATAAGTGAGGGAGACTCCTACAATGAGCAGTTCTTC	CASSISEGDSYNEQFF	TRBV7-9	TRBJ2-1	NA	NA
TGTGCCAGCAGCTTAGGTGCTAACTATGGCTACACCTTC	CASSLGANYGYTF	TRBV7-8	TRBJ1-2	NA	NA
TGTGCCAGCAGCCAACTGACATCGAACACTGAAGCTTTCTTT	CASSQLTSNTEAFF	TRBV4-2	TRBJ1-1	NA	NA
TGTGCCAGCAGCCCCAGGGTCTCCTATAATTCACCCCTCCACTTT	CASSPRVSYNSPLHF	TRBV7-2	TRBJ1-6	NA	NA
TGCGCCAGCAGCTTTCGGGGTGGGGAGACCCAGTACTTC	CASSFRGGETQYF	TRBV5-1	TRBJ2-5	NA	NA
TGCGCCAGCAGCCAAGATTGGGGGGTGGGCCGTGAAGCTTTCTTT	CASSQDWGVGREAFF	TRBV4-1	TRBJ1-1	NA	NA
TGTGCCAGTAAGTGGACCGCGAAAGACTCCTACGAGCAGTACTTC	CASKWTAKDSYEQYF	TRBV19	TRBJ2-7	NA	NA
TGTGCCAGCAGTTTGACCGGGCTAGATAATTCACCCCTCCACTTT	CASSLTGLDNSPLHF	TRBV27	TRBJ1-6	NA	NA
TGTGCCAGCAGTGGACAGGTTAATGAAAAACTGTTTTTT	CASSGQVNEKLFF	TRBV12-3/TRBV12-4	TRBJ1-4	NA	TRBD1
TGTGCCAGCAGTTACTCCCCTAGCGGGGGGGCCACAGATACGCAGTATTTT	CASSYSPSGGATDTQYF	TRBV6-2/TRBV6-3	TRBJ2-3	NA	TRBD2
TGTGCCAGCAGCGTAGGGGTAAACTATGGCTACACCTTC	CASSVGVNYGYTF	TRBV9	TRBJ1-2	NA	NA
TGTGCCAGCAGAGCTATGAGGGGCACGGGCAATCAGCCCCAGCATTTT	CASRAMRGTGNQPQHF	TRBV27	TRBJ1-5	NA	NA
TGTGCCAGTAGACTAGCGGGAGAGAGAGATGAGCAGTTCTTC	CASRLAGERDEQFF	TRBV19	TRBJ2-1	NA	TRBD2
TGTGCCAGCAGTTTTCGGCCTGGGATCTCATTTAAAGCTTTCTTT	CASSFRPGISFKAFF	TRBV27	TRBJ1-1	NA	NA
TGCGCCAGCAGCCAAGCCTGGCCACCTAATGAAAAACTGTTTTTT	CASSQAWPPNEKLFF	TRBV4-3	TRBJ1-4	NA	NA
TGTGCCAGCTCACCTTTAGCGGGGACCTACAATGAGCAGTTCTTC	CASSPLAGTYNEQFF	TRBV18	TRBJ2-1	NA	TRBD2
TGTGCCAGCAGCGCCGGGACAGGAGGCAATCAGCCCCAGCATTTT	CASSAGTGGNQPQHF	TRBV9	TRBJ1-5	NA	TRBD1
TGTGCCAGCAAACCGGGGAGTGGGAATTACAATGAGCAGTTCTTC	CASKPGSGNYNEQFF	TRBV2	TRBJ2-1	NA	NA
TGTGCCAGCAGCCGCTATAATGAGGAGACCCAGTACTTC	CASSRYNEETQYF	TRBV6-5	TRBJ2-5	NA	NA
TGTGCTAGTGGTCTTGGGACGCCTGAAGCTTTCTTT	CASGLGTPEAFF	TRBV12-5	TRBJ1-1	NA	NA
TGTGCCAGCAGCCAAGATGCCCGGGGAGAGCAGTACTTC	CASSQDARGEQYF	TRBV14	TRBJ2-7	NA	NA
TGTGCCAGTAGCTCGATCGAAGGGAATAGCAATCAGCCCCAGCATTTT	CASSSIEGNSNQPQHF	TRBV19	TRBJ1-5	NA	NA
TGTGCCAGTAGTAACAGGTATAGCAATCAGCCCCAGCATTTT	CASSNRYSNQPQHF	TRBV19	TRBJ1-5	once	NA
TGTGCCAGCAGCTCCGGGTTGGGAAAACTGTTTTTT	CASSSGLGKLFF	TRBV7-2	TRBJ1-4	NA	NA